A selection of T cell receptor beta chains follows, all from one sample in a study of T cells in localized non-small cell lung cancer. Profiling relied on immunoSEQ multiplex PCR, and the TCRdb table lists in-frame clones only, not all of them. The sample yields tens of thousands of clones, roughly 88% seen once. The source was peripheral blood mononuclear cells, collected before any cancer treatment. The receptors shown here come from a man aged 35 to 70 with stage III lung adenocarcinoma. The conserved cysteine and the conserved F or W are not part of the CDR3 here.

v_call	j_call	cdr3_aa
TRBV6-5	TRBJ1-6	ASSSFGGLGSPLH
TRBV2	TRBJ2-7	ASFTSGPSYEQY
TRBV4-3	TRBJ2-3	ASSQLTGDGTQY
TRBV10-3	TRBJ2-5	AISAQPVQGIGETQY
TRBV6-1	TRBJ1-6	ASTGGVGNSPLH
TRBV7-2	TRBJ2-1	ASSRSPDVANEQF
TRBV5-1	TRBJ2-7	ASSLDTVYEQY
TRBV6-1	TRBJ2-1	ASSEGWGTEQF
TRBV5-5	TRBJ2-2	ASSLKGGSGTGELF
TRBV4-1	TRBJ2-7	ASSQEVGTYEQY
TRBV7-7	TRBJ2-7	ASSLGQGPSYEQY
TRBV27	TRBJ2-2	ATWSGELF
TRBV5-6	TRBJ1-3	ASSLGVLPGNTIY
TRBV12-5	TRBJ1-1	ASGLPGLRAPEAF
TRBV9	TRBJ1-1	ASSVAAGRMNTEAF
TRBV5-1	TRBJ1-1	ASSLGGLQRGTEAF
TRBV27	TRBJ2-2	ASSSTSGGPELF
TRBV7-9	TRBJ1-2	ASSLGQDYGYT
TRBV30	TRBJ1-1	AWSVHRPGTEAF